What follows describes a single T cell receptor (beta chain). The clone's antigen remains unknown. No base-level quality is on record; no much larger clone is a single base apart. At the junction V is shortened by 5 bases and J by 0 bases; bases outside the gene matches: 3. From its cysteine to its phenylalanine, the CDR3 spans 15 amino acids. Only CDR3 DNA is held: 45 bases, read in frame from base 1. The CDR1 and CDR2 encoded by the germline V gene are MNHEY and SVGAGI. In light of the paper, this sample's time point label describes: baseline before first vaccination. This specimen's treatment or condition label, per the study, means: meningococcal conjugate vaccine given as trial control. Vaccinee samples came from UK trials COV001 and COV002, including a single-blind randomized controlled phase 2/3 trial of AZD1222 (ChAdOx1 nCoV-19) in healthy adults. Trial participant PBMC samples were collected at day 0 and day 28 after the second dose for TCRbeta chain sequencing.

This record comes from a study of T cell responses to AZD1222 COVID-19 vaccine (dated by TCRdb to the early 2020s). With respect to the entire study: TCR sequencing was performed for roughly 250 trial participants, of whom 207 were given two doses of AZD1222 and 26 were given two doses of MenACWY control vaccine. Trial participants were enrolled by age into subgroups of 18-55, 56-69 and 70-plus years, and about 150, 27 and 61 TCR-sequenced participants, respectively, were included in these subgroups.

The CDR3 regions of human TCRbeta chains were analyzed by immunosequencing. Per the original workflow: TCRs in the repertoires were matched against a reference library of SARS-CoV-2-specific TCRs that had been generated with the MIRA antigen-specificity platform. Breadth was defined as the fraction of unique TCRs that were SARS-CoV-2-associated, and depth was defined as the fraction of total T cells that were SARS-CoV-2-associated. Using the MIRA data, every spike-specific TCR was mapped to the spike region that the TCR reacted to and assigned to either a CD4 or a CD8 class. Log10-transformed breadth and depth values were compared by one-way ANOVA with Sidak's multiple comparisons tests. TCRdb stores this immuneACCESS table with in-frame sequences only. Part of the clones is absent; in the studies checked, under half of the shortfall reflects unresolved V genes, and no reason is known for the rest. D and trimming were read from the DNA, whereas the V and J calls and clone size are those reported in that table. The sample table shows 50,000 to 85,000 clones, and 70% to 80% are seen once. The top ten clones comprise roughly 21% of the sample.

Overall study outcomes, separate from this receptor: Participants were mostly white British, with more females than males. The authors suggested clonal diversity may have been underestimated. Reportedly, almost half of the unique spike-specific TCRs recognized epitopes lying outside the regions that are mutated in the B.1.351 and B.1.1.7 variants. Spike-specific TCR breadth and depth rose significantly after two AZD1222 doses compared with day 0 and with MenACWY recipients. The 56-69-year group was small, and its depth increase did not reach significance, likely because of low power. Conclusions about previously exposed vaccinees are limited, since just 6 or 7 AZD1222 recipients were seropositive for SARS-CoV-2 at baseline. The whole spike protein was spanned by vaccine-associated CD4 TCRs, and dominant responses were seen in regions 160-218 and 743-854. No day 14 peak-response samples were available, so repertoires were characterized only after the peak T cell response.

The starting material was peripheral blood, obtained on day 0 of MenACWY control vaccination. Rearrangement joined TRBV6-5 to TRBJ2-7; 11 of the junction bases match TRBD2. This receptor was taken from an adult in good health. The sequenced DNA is TGTGCCAGCAGTCCGACTAGCGGGATCTCCTACGAGCAGTACTTC. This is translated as CASSPTSGISYEQYF.